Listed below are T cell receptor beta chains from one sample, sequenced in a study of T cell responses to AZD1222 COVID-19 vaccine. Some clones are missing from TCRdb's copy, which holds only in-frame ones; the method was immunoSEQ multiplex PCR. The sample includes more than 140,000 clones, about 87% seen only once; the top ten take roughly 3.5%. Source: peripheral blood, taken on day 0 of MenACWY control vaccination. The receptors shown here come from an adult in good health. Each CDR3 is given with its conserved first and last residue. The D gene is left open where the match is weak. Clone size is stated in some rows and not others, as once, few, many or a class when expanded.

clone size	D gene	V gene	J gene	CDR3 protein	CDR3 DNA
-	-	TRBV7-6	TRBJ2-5	CASSLQGQSARKETQYF	TGTGCCAGCAGCTTACAAGGACAGAGTGCCCGTAAAGAGACCCAGTACTTC
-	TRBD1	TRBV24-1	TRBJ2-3	CATSTGATDTQYF	TGTGCCACCTCTACAGGGGCCACAGATACGCAGTATTTT
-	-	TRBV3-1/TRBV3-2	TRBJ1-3	CASSLGFMGASGNTIYF	TGTGCCAGCAGCCTAGGTTTCATGGGCGCGTCTGGAAACACCATATATTTT
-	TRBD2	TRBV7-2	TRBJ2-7	CASSLVRGLGYEQYF	TGTGCCAGCAGCTTAGTCAGGGGACTAGGGTACGAGCAGTACTTC
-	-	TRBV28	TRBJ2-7	CASPPGRAYEQYF	TGTGCCAGCCCCCCGGGGCGCGCCTACGAGCAGTACTTC
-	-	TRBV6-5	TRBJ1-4	CASSYGKGGEKLFF	TGTGCCAGCAGTTACGGGAAGGGCGGTGAAAAACTGTTTTTT
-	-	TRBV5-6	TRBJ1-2	CASSLGFAGLGYGYTF	TGTGCCAGCAGCTTGGGATTCGCAGGTCTTGGCTATGGCTACACCTTC
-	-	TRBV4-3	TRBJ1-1	CASSQDIPGPNTEAFF	TGCGCCAGCAGCCAAGATATTCCGGGACCGAACACTGAAGCTTTCTTT
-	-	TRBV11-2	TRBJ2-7	CASSPGSGFAYEQYF	TGTGCCAGCAGCCCCGGATCGGGGTTCGCCTACGAGCAGTACTTC
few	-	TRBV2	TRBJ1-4	CASSNNEKLFF	TGTGCCAGCAGTAATAATGAAAAACTGTTTTTT
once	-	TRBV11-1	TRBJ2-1	CASSIRGTYNEQFF	TGTGCCAGCAGTATCCGGGGGACCTACAATGAGCAGTTCTTC
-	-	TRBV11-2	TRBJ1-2	CASSSRLVPYGYTF	TGTGCCAGCAGCTCTCGCCTTGTCCCCTATGGCTACACCTTC